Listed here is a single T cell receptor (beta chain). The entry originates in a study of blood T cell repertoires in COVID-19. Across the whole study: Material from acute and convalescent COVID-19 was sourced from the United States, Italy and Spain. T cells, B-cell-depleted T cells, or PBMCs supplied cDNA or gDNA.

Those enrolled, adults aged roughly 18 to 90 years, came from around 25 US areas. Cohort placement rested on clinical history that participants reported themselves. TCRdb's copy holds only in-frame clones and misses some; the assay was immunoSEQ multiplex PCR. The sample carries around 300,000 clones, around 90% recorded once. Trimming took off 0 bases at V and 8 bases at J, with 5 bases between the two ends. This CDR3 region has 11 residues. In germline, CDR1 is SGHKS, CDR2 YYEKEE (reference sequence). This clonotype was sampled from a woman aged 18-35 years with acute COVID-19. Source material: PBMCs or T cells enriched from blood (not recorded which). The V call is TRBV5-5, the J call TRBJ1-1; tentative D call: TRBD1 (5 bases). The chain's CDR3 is CASSLGGEAFF. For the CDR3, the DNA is TGTGCCAGCAGCTTGGGGGGCGAAGCTTTCTTT.